This T cell receptor (beta chain) stems from a study of PD-1 blockade in classical Hodgkin lymphoma. This CDR3 region has 13 residues. Between the trimmed V and J ends, which lost 2 bases and 1 base, there was a span of 5 bases. Germline CDR1 is MNHNY and CDR2 is SVGAGI (reference sequence). After autologous stem cell transplantation all patients relapsed, and prior brentuximab vedotin exposure differed between cohorts. The assay was immunoSEQ multiplex PCR, and TCRdb's table has in-frame clones only and misses some. The sample shows 50,000 or so clones, just under 75% of them seen only once. The sequencing here drew on peripheral blood mononuclear cells (PBMCs), taken before the second cycle of nivolumab. This chain connects TRBV6-6 to TRBJ1-1; possible D gene TRBD1, 5 bases. This TCR was sampled from a human donor with classical Hodgkin lymphoma. Written as DNA, the CDR3 is TGTGCCAGCAGTTACGGACAGAACACTGAAGCTTTCTTT. Its protein product is CASSYGQNTEAFF.